Listed here are 14 T cell receptor beta chains from one sample, sequenced in a study of T cells in Graves' hyperthyroidism and ophthalmopathy. Authors of the study amplified TCR beta CDR3 regions from RNA transcripts. Primed by the HTBI set, a first-round RT-PCR was run on the TCR CDR3. TCRdb independently ran MiXCR on the multiplex PCR reads; one entry per CDR3 protein. The data show some 720,000 distinct CDR3 sequences, roughly 15% seen once. Sequenced material: blood. These receptors all stem from a man aged 18 to 30 with Graves' hyperthyroidism.

The V and J genes are TRBV10-3 and TRBJ2-2; 9 nucleotides line up with TRBD2. The V and J ends lost 7 bases and 5 bases, in that order; junction bases with no gene match: 14. This CDR3 is 17 amino acids long. The germline V gene encodes CDR1 ENHRY and CDR2 SYGVKD. As DNA, the CDR3 is TGTGCCATCAAGGCGGGTAGCGGGAGATCGGATACCGGGGAGCTGTTTTTT. Its protein product is CAIKAGSGRSDTGELFF.

This clonotype was detected many times. The V and J genes are TRBV28 and TRBJ2-1, with TRBD2 matching over 12 bases. V was pared by 6 bases and J by 6 bases, with 3 bases of the junction left unmatched. Germline CDR1 reads MDHEN; CDR2 reads SYDVKM. The CDR3 is made up of 14 amino acids. The CDR3 protein is CASRPGLAGNEQFF. The CDR3 coding sequence is TGTGCCAGCAGACCGGGACTAGCGGGCAATGAGCAGTTCTTC.

The gene calls are TRBV18 and TRBJ2-1, with TRBD2 matching 13 bases. Germline-derived CDR1 and CDR2 are KGHSH and LQKENI. The CDR3 loop spans 17 amino acids. Germline trimming cut 3 bases from V and 3 bases from J; bases unmatched to any gene: 5. The CDR3 region has the DNA TGTGCCAGCTCACCCCTCCGGACTAGCGGGGGCTACAATGAGCAGTTCTTC. Its protein product is CASSPLRTSGGYNEQFF.

The chain recombines TRBV2 with TRBJ1-4; D is undetermined. The V gene lost 7 bases and the J gene lost 4 bases, with 10 bases spanning the gap. Germline V lookup: CDR1 SNHLY, CDR2 FYNNEI. The CDR3 is 13 amino acids. CDR3 bases: TGTGCCAGCACAAGGGCCCTTAATGAAAAACTGTTTTTT. It yields the protein CASTRALNEKLFF.

This clonotype came up a few times. The J gene is TRBJ2-3, the V gene TRBV7-8, with a tentative D call TRBD1 (6 bases). V was clipped by 5 bases and J by 8 bases, with 23 bases between them. The CDR3 contains 16 residues. Germline V gives CDR1 SGHVS, CDR2 FQNEAQ. This CDR3 reads CASSPQNRAPQGTQYF. CDR3 sequence (DNA): TGTGCCAGCAGCCCCCAAAACAGGGCCCCTCAGGGTACGCAGTATTTT.

This clonotype was counted between two and nine times. The rearrangement uses TRBV5-4 and TRBJ2-7; TRBD2 is a possible D gene (6 bases). Trimming took off 3 bases at V and 2 bases at J, with 12 bases between the two ends. The germline CDR1 and CDR2 sequences are SGHNT and YYREEE (reference sequence). The CDR3 sequence is 14 residues long. The CDR3 region is CASSWRDGTYEQYF. CDR3 sequence (DNA): TGTGCCAGCAGCTGGCGGGACGGTACCTACGAGCAGTACTTC.

This clonotype was seen many times. The chain couples TRBV7-8 to TRBJ2-7, with D maybe TRBD2 (5 bases). The CDR3 runs to 14 residues. Germline V gives CDR1 SGHVS, CDR2 FQNEAQ. V lost 5 bases to trimming and J lost 3 bases, with 14 bases between them. The CDR3 sequence: CASSAPGNHYEQYF. The CDR3 DNA is TGTGCCAGCAGCGCCCCGGGGAATCACTACGAGCAGTACTTC. Complete variable domain (other parts from reference TRBV7-8 and TRBJ2-7): GAGVSQSPRYKVAKRGQDVALRCDPISGHVSLFWYQQALGQGPEFLTYFQNEAQLDKSGLPSDRFFAERPEGSVSTLKIQRTQQEDSAVYLCASSAPGNHYEQYFGPGTRLTVT.

The V and J genes are TRBV20-1 and TRBJ2-5; 7 nucleotides agree with TRBD1. The germline CDR1 and CDR2 sequences are DFQATT and SNEGSKA (reference sequence). There are 12 residues in the CDR3. The V gene end was trimmed by 5 bases and the J gene end by 4 bases; junction bases not matched to a gene: 4. The CDR3 bases are TGCAGTGCTCGACAGGGACCAGAGACCCAGTACTTC. Protein sequence: CSARQGPETQYF.

This clonotype was recorded many times. This chain connects TRBV12-3 or TRBV12-4 to TRBJ2-5, with D possibly being TRBD1 or TRBD2 (5 bases each). The CDR3 length is 14 residues. Trimming shortened V by 7 bases and J by 5 bases, and 17 bases separated the two germline ends. The CDR3: CASNEGYNRETQYF. The CDR3 DNA reads TGTGCCAGCAACGAGGGGTACAATCGGGAGACCCAGTACTTC.

There are a few counts of this clonotype. This chain joins TRBV5-1 and TRBJ2-5; 11 bases fit TRBD2. Per germline, CDR1 SGHRS and CDR2 YFSETQ. The CDR3 length is 16 residues. V was pared by 0 bases and J by 5 bases, with 6 bases of the junction left unmatched. CDR3 sequence reads: CASSLESSGRSETQYF. For the CDR3, the DNA is TGCGCCAGCAGCTTGGAGTCTAGCGGGAGGTCGGAGACCCAGTACTTC.

With regard to this clonotype: At one boundary the junction diverges from the germline segment, which might be a read error. CDR3 loop: CASSQVLIRTSHNGQFF. Here the CDR3 DNA reads TGCGCCAGCAGCCAAGTTTTGATTCGGACATCTCACAATGGGCAGTTCTTC. This chain joins TRBV4-3 and TRBJ2-1, with D maybe TRBD1 (5 bases). Per the germline V gene, CDR1 is LGHNA and CDR2 is YSLEER. The CDR3 is 17 residues long.

Only a few counts were recorded for this clonotype. The V call is TRBV4-1, the J call TRBJ2-7; TRBD2 agrees at 8 bases. Germline V CDR1 and CDR2: MGHRA, YSYEKL. The CDR3 spans 14 residues. Trimming removed 6 bases from V and 3 bases from J; junction bases left unmatched: 7. CDR3 residues: CASSQNRGGYEQYF. In DNA form, the CDR3 reads TGCGCCAGCAGTCAAAACCGGGGGGGCTACGAGCAGTACTTC.

This clonotype was observed a handful of times. The chain uses TRBV20-1 and TRBJ2-2; the D is unclear. CDR3 length: 13 residues. Per germline, CDR1 DFQATT and CDR2 SNEGSKA (reference sequence). V was shortened by 6 bases and J by 7 bases, with 15 bases between the two germline ends. The CDR3 sequence: CSARDEVIGELFF. CDR3 nucleotide sequence: TGCAGTGCCCGCGACGAGGTTATCGGGGAGCTGTTTTTT.

This clonotype was picked up a small number of times. The CDR3 nucleotides read TGTGCCAGCAGTGAATTCCAGGGGCCCTACGAGCAGTACTTC. Translated: CASSEFQGPYEQYF. The genes are TRBV6-1 and TRBJ2-7; D is possibly TRBD1 (6 bases). The V gene's germline CDR1 is MNHNS and CDR2 SASEGT. The CDR3 is 14 residues long. V lost 2 bases and J 2 bases, leaving 10 bases between the germline ends.